The entry below describes one TCR beta chain. Its antigen is currently unknown. These data belong to a study of cytomegalovirus exposure and HLA in healthy donors. Broader study findings: Common viral pathogens (according to a later analysis) appeared linked to several of the most significant clusters. Published work reported that the classifier diagnosed cytomegalovirus status with high specificity and sensitivity. A cluster of highly shared sequence variants was likely a sequencing artifact.

V gave up 5 bases and J gave up 8 bases; unmatched junction bases: 3. In germline, CDR1 is SEHNR, CDR2 FQNEAQ (reference sequence). The CDR3 is 12 amino acids. 13 Jbeta primers and 60 Vbeta primers were used for the PCR. Produced via immunoSEQ multiplex PCR; TCRdb's table is partial and in-frame only. The table lists roughly 160,000 clones, over 75% of them singletons. This receptor was taken from a man between 45 and 60 years old in good health and CMV-seropositive. V usage is TRBV7-9 and J usage is TRBJ2-3; 8 bases fit TRBD2. The sample taken for sequencing was PBMCs. The CDR3 coding sequence is TGTGCCAGCAGCCCGGGACTAGGTACGCAGTATTTT. It encodes CASSPGLGTQYF.